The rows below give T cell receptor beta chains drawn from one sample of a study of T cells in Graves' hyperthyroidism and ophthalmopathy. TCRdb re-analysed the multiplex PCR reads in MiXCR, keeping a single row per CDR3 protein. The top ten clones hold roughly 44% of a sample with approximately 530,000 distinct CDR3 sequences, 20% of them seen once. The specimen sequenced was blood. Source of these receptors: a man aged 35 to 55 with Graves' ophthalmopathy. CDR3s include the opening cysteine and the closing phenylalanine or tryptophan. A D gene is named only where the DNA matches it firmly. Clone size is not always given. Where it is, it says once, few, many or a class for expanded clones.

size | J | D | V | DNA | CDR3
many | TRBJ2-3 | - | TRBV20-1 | TGCAGTGCTCAACGTATAGATACGCAGTATTTT | CSAQRIDTQYF
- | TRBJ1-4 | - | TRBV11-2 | TGTGCCAGCAGCGCCCGGACAAATTTTAATGAAAAACTGTTTTTT | CASSARTNFNEKLFF
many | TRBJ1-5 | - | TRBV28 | TGTGCCAGCAGCCCCTCAGGGAGCAATCAGCCCCAGCATTTT | CASSPSGSNQPQHF
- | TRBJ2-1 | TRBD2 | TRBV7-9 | TGTGCCAGCAGCCCTAGCGGGAGGGCCATCAATGAGCAGTTCTTC | CASSPSGRAINEQFF
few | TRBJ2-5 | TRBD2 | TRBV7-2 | TGTGCCAGCAGCCCCAGGGCGCGGGAGGGAGAGACCCAGTACTTC | CASSPRAREGETQYF
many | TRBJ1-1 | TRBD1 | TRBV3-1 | TGTGCCAGCAGTGCACAGGGGAGGGTCACTGAAGCTTTCTTT | CASSAQGRVTEAFF
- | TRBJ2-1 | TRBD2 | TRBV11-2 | TGTGCCAGCGGATACCCCCCTACCGGGACTAGGATTGGGAAAGAGCAGTTCTTC | CASGYPPTGTRIGKEQFF
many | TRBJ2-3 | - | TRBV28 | TGTGCCAGCAGTTGGGCTAGCACAGATACGCAGTATTTT | CASSWASTDTQYF
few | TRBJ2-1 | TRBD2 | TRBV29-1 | TGCAGCGTCGGGAGGGCGGGGGGCTCCTACAATGAGCAGTTCTTC | CSVGRAGGSYNEQFF
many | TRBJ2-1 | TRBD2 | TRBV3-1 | TGTGCCAGCAGCCAATTAAGCGGGGGGGCAAGTGAGCAGTTCTTC | CASSQLSGGASEQFF
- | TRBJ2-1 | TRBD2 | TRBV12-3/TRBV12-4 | TGTGCCAGCGGTTTTCTAGCGGGGGGTGAGCAGTTCTTC | CASGFLAGGEQFF
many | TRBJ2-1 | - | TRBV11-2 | TGTGCCAGCAGCTTAAGTGGGAACAATGAGCAGTTCTTC | CASSLSGNNEQFF
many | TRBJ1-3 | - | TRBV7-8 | TGTGCCAGCAGCTCAGGGGCTGGAAACACCATATATTTT | CASSSGAGNTIYF
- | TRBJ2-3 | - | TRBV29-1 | TGCAGCGTTGACGGACCAATCACAGATACGCAGTATTTT | CSVDGPITDTQYF
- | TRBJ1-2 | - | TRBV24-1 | TGTGCCACCAGTGATTTTCGGGACGGCTACACCTTC | CATSDFRDGYTF
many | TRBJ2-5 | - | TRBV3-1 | TGTGCCAGCAGCCAAGAGGGATCCCGGGTCTATCAAGAGACCCAGTACTTC | CASSQEGSRVYQETQYF
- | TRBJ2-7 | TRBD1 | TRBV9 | TGTGCCAGCAGCGTAGACCACAGGGGGCGTTGGAACGAGCAGTACTTC | CASSVDHRGRWNEQYF
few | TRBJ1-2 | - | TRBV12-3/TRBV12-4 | TGTGCCAGCAGTTCGGGACCGATGAAGTATGGCTACACCTTC | CASSSGPMKYGYTF
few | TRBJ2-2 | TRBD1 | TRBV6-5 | TGTGCCAGCAGTTACGTAGTTCCGGGACAGGGTTACACCGGGGAGCTGTTTTTT | CASSYVVPGQGYTGELFF
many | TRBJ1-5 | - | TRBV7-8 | TGTGCCAGCAGCTTTGCAGGGAGCAATCAGCCCCAGCATTTT | CASSFAGSNQPQHF
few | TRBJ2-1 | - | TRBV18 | TGTGCCAGCTCAACATGGGACAAAGACAATGAGCAGTTCTTC | CASSTWDKDNEQFF
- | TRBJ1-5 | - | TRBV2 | TGTGCCAGCAGTGAATTGGTGTCAAGCAATCAGCCCCAGCATTTT | CASSELVSSNQPQHF
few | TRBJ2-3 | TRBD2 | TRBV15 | TGTGCCACCAGCAGAGATTGGGGACTAGCGGGGTCAGGGGATACGCAGTATTTT | CATSRDWGLAGSGDTQYF
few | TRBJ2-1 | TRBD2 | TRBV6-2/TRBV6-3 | TGTGCCAGCAGAGATCTAGCGGGGGGCCACAATGAGCAGTTCTTC | CASRDLAGGHNEQFF
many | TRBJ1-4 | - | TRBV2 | TGTGCCAGCAAGGGCACCCGTAATGAAAAACTGTTTTTT | CASKGTRNEKLFF
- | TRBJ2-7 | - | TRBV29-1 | TGCAGCGTTCGAGGCCAGCGACGGGACGAGCAGTACTTC | CSVRGQRRDEQYF
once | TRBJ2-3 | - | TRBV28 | TGTGCCAGCGGGACCCGGGACCCTACGCAGTATTTT | CASGTRDPTQYF
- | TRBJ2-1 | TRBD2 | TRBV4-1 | TGCGCCAGCAGCCTCCTAGCGGGCGTATACAATGAGCAGTTCTTC | CASSLLAGVYNEQFF
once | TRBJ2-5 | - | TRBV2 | TGTGCCAGCATCGACCCCGAAGGTGCGCAGACCCAGTACTTC | CASIDPEGAQTQYF
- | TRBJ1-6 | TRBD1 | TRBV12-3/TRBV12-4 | TGTGCCAGCAGTTTCGGGACAGCGGGTTCCTATAATTCACCCCTCCACTTT | CASSFGTAGSYNSPLHF
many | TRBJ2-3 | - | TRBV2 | TGTGCCAGCAGTGAAGGATCCTGGAGGGGCACGCAGTATTTT | CASSEGSWRGTQYF
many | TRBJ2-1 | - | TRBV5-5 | TGTGCCAGCAGCCAGAAGGGCGGGACGTCCTACAATGAGCAGTTCTTC | CASSQKGGTSYNEQFF
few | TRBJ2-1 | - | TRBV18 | TGTGCCAGCTCTCACCCCGGGAGTCGAGGGTACAATGAGCAGTTCTTC | CASSHPGSRGYNEQFF
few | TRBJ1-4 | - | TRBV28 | TGTGCCAGCATGGGGGGGCTTAATGAAAAACTGTTTTTT | CASMGGLNEKLFF
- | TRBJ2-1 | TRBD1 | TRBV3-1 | TGTGCCAGCAGCCCCGCGGGACAGGTCTATGAGCAGTTCTTC | CASSPAGQVYEQFF
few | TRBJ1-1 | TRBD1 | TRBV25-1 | TGTGCCAGCAGTGGGTGGGGACAGGGCGCCGATGAAGCTTTCTTT | CASSGWGQGADEAFF
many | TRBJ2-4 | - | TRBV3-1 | TGTGCCAGCAGCCAAGACCCCCCGGTGGTCGGAAACATTCAGTACTTC | CASSQDPPVVGNIQYF
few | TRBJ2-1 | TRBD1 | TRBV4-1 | TGCGCCAGCAGCCAAGTTCCGACAGGGAAACATGAGCAGTTCTTC | CASSQVPTGKHEQFF
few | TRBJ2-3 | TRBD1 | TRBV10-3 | TGTGCCATCAGGAGTGGCACGAGACAGGGTTGGGCAGATACGCAGTATTTT | CAIRSGTRQGWADTQYF
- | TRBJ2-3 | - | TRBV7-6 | TGTGCCAGCAGCTTACCTACGGACAGTACCACAGATACGCAGTATTTT | CASSLPTDSTTDTQYF
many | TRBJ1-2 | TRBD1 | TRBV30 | TGTGCCTGGAGTGCTGGGACAGTAGGAACTTATGGCTACACCTTC | CAWSAGTVGTYGYTF
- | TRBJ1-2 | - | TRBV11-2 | TGTGCCAGCAGCTCCTTGGGCCGGGGGCCGGGTGGCTACACCTTC | CASSSLGRGPGGYTF
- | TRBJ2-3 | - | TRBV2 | TGTGCCAGCAAAAAGGGGGAACGGGCAGATACGCGGTATTTT | CASKKGERADTRYF